The rows below give T cell receptor beta chains drawn from one sample of a study of T-cell reconstitution after alpha-beta-depleted transplantation in children. TCRdb redid the calling of the PCR reads with MiXCR, one entry per CDR3 protein. The sample lists about 210,000 distinct CDR3 sequences; approximately 17% were seen once. The specimen was PBMCs, mostly from graft donor cells, collected 360 days after TCRalphabeta/CD19-depleted stem cell transplant. Receptors originate from a male patient aged 2 to 9 who had a stem cell transplant for acute lymphoblastic leukemia, so the T cells may come from the graft donor. The CDR3 runs from the conserved cysteine through the conserved F or W. Fields, in order: V gene, CDR3 protein.

>TRBV3-1
CASSQDWSDEQFF
>TRBV28
CASSLSLRTGEQYF
>TRBV6-6
CASSPNTEAFF
>TRBV27
CASASRGSADTQYF
>TRBV6-2/TRBV6-3
CASSPTGIHEQYF
>TRBV29-1
CSVLGQGRYEQYF
>TRBV5-6
CASSLPGSTDTQYF
>TRBV29-1
CTGGHYNEQFF
>TRBV7-2
CASSLGDRGNNEQFF
>TRBV2
CATRVQGAYGYTF
>TRBV2
CASKVEGVSSYEQYF
>TRBV7-8
CASSLGGTDDYEQYF
>TRBV27
CASRPHGVVTQYF
>TRBV29-1
CSVGNRFTDTQYF
>TRBV27
CATYSPGANVLTF
>TRBV12-5
CASGLVRPYEQYF
>TRBV5-5
CASSLPGEQFF
>TRBV7-2
CASSLATYEQYF
>TRBV10-3
CAISGSSGANTGELFF
>TRBV9
CASSGPGSGGPTQYF
>TRBV6-5
CASSYSSGDTEAFF
>TRBV5-1
CASSLRGGAREQFF
>TRBV29-1
CSAGLGLAPSDTQYF
>TRBV4-3
CASSQALSRSRGYTF
>TRBV2
CASSEEGSSYEQYF
>TRBV2
CASGESEPQHF
>TRBV6-5
CASSYSAGNTEAFF
>TRBV20-1
CSALRGALNQPQHF
>TRBV7-2
CASSLSRLQETQYF
>TRBV4-2
CASSQEAGMNTEAFF
>TRBV30
CAWSGSYEQYF
>TRBV20-1
CSAPDPSGNQPQHF
>TRBV6-5
CASSYRASGGAGELFF
>TRBV20-1
CSASSPMGSPLHF
>TRBV5-4
CASSYTGNGYTF
>TRBV5-1
CASSTDSAPDTQYF
>TRBV29-1
CSVALGQGIMNTEAFF
>TRBV10-1
CASATGGTTDTQYF
>TRBV18
CASSPYRGSGELFF
>TRBV27
CASMGPNTEAFF
>TRBV29-1
CSVGGRSTDTQYF
>TRBV28
CASSASVVYEQYF
>TRBV6-1
CASSEVSSNQPQHF
>TRBV9
CASSVGVSNNYGYTF
>TRBV12-3/TRBV12-4
CASSFLQRGEKLFF
>TRBV29-1
CSVEGGQYEQYF